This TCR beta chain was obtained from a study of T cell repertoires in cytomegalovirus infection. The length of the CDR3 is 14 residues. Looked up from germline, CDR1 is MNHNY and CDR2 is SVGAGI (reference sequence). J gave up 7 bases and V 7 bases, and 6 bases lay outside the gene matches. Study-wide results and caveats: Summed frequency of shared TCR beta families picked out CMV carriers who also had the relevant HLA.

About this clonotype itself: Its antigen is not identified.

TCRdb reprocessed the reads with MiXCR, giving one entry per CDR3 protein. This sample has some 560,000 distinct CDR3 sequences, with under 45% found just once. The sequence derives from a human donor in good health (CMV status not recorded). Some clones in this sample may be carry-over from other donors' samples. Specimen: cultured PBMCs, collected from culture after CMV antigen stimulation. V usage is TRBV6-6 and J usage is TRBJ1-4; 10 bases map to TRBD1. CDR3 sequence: CASNGQGEGEKLFF. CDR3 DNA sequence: TGTGCCAGCAATGGACAGGGGGAAGGTGAAAAACTGTTTTTT.